The 11 T cell receptor beta chains below all came from one sample that was sequenced in a study of T-cell memory formation after mild COVID-19. TCRdb independently ran MiXCR on the 5' RACE reads; one entry per CDR3 protein. The sample has roughly 500,000 distinct CDR3 sequences; around 20% are singletons. The sample consisted of PBMCs or a T cell subset sorted from them (not recorded which). These receptors were obtained from an adult woman who had mild COVID-19 (a few samples of this study predate the infection). Cell type and time point are not known.

V usage is TRBV28 and J usage is TRBJ2-1; tentative D call: TRBD2 (5 bases). The germline V and J ends were trimmed by 5 bases and 4 bases, with 15 bases remaining between them. The CDR3 is 15 residues long. CDR1 and CDR2 (germline): MDHEN, SYDVKM. The CDR3 reads CASSRGLSGYNEQFF. The CDR3 DNA follows: TGTGCCAGCAGTCGAGGGCTGTCCGGATACAATGAGCAGTTCTTC.

This clonotype was detected ten times or more. The J gene is TRBJ2-3, the V gene TRBV5-1; D gene uncertain. The CDR3 sequence is 13 residues long. Deletions cut 1 base from V and 3 bases from J, with 6 bases between. Germline CDR1 reads SGHRS; CDR2 reads YFSETQ. In DNA form, the CDR3 reads TGCGCCAGCAGCTTGCGAGTTACAGATACGCAGTATTTT. It is translated as CASSLRVTDTQYF. The full variable domain, in which reference TRBV5-1 and TRBJ2-3 provide the parts outside the CDR3, is KAGVTQTPRYLIKTRGQQVTLSCSPISGHRSVSWYQQTPGQGLQFLFEYFSETQRNKGNFPGRFSGRQFSNSRSEMNVSTLELGDSALYLCASSLRVTDTQYFGPGTRLTVL.

The V gene is TRBV6-5, the J gene TRBJ2-6, with 9 bases aligning to TRBD1. The germline V gene has CDR1 MNHEY and CDR2 SVGAGI. The CDR3 totals 18 residues. The J segment lost 4 bases and the V segment lost 3 bases, leaving 10 bases of the junction unmatched. CDR3 region: CASSYARGTGSGANVLTF. CDR3 sequence (DNA): TGTGCCAGCAGTTATGCTCGCGGGACAGGGTCCGGGGCCAACGTCCTGACTTTC.

V gene TRBV9 combines with J gene TRBJ2-3; weak D call: TRBD1 (6 bases). Germline CDR1 and CDR2: SGDLS and YYNGEE. Trimming stripped 4 bases from V and 0 bases from J, with 15 bases between. This CDR3 contains 16 residues. CDR3 nucleotide sequence: TGTGCCAGCAGCCCCCCACCGGGACACAGCACAGATACGCAGTATTTT. Amino acids: CASSPPPGHSTDTQYF. The full variable domain, in which reference TRBV9 and TRBJ2-3 provide the parts outside the CDR3, is DSGVTQTPKHLITATGQRVTLRCSPRSGDLSVYWYQQSLDQGLQFLIQYYNGEERAKGNILERFSAQQFPDLHSELNLSSLELGDSALYFCASSPPPGHSTDTQYFGPGTRLTVL.

This sequence joins TRBV6-6 and TRBJ1-2; a possible D gene is TRBD1 (6 bases). The length of the CDR3 is 13 residues. The V end was cut by 6 bases, the J end by 4 bases, with 12 bases between. From germline, CDR1 is MNHNY and CDR2 SVGAGI (reference sequence). CDR3 sequence (DNA): TGTGCCAGCAGCCAAACAGGGCTCTATGGCTACACCTTC. Translation gives CASSQTGLYGYTF.

This clonotype was found a few times. This CDR3 is CASSLVTGEGNQPQHF. In nucleotides, the CDR3 is TGTGCCAGCAGCTTAGTAACAGGGGAGGGCAATCAGCCCCAGCATTTT. The chain joins TRBV7-8 to TRBJ1-5; 7 positions agree with TRBD1. V shed 1 base and J 2 bases; nucleotides not matched to a gene: 5. The CDR3 totals 16 residues. In germline, CDR1 is SGHVS, CDR2 FQNEAQ. Full variable domain (rest looked up from reference TRBV7-8 and TRBJ1-5): GAGVSQSPRYKVAKRGQDVALRCDPISGHVSLFWYQQALGQGPEFLTYFQNEAQLDKSGLPSDRFFAERPEGSVSTLKIQRTQQEDSAVYLCASSLVTGEGNQPQHFGDGTRLSIL.

This clonotype appeared many times. The chain employs TRBV7-2 and TRBJ1-6, with unresolved D. The germline CDR1 and CDR2 sequences are SGHTA and FQGNSA. V was shortened by 1 base and J by 9 bases, with 13 bases between the two germline ends. This CDR3 spans 15 amino acids. The CDR3: CASSLEGSGSSPLHF. The CDR3 bases are TGTGCCAGCAGCTTAGAAGGGTCGGGCAGTTCACCCCTCCACTTT.

The rearrangement uses TRBV4-3 and TRBJ2-7, with TRBD1 matching 9 bases. CDR3 length equals 14 residues. Germline CDR1 LGHNA, CDR2 YSLEER. Trimming at V came to 3 bases and at J to 7 bases, leaving 7 bases not matched to a gene. The CDR3 loop reads CASSHGTGSREQYF. Here the CDR3 DNA reads TGCGCCAGCAGCCATGGGACAGGGTCGAGGGAGCAGTACTTC.

This sequence joins TRBV20-1 and TRBJ2-1; 14 nucleotides match TRBD2. With V trimmed by 7 bases and J by 5 bases, 4 bases remained unmatched. This CDR3 has 14 amino acids. The V gene's germline CDR1 is DFQATT and CDR2 SNEGSKA (reference sequence). In DNA, the CDR3 is TGCAGTGGCAGGACTAGCGGGGGGCACAATGAGCAGTTCTTC. Protein sequence: CSGRTSGGHNEQFF.

The rearrangement links TRBV29-1 to TRBJ2-1, with no clear D. Germline V gives CDR1 SQVTM, CDR2 ANQGSEA. CDR3 length: 10 amino acids. Trimming shortened V by 7 bases and J by 9 bases, and 10 bases separated the two germline ends. This CDR3 reads CSARDVEQFF. The DNA of the CDR3 is TGCAGCGCCAGAGATGTTGAGCAGTTCTTC.

This clonotype was recorded many times. The J gene is TRBJ2-1, the V gene TRBV7-2; tentatively, D is TRBD2 (6 bases). Germline V gene data show CDR1 as SGHTA and CDR2 as FQGNSA. V lost 0 bases, J lost 0 bases, and 15 bases lay in between. CDR3 length: 18 amino acids. The CDR3 DNA reads TGTGCCAGCAGCTTAGCACGACGGGCGGGAAGCTCCTACAATGAGCAGTTCTTC. Protein: CASSLARRAGSSYNEQFF.